This passage covers 14 T cell receptor beta chains from one sample sequenced in a study of T cell repertoires in cytomegalovirus infection. TCRdb reprocessed the reads via MiXCR and lists one record per CDR3 protein. The sample includes 680,000 or so distinct CDR3 sequences, around 31% of them seen just once. No antigens are known for them. Sequences were derived from cultured PBMCs, sampled from culture after CMV antigen stimulation. The receptors come from a human donor in good health (CMV status not recorded). Some clones in this sample may be carry-over from other donors' samples.

This clonotype occurred a few times. The chain is built from TRBV11-3 and TRBJ2-3; 7 bases fit TRBD1. The CDR3 sequence is 16 residues long. Looked up from germline, CDR1 is SGHNT and CDR2 is YENEEA. The junction had 4 bases not matched to a gene; V was cut back by 1 base and J by 0 bases. The CDR3: CASSLAQGESTDTQYF. DNA for the CDR3: TGTGCCAGCAGCTTAGCTCAGGGGGAAAGCACAGATACGCAGTATTTT.

V usage is TRBV29-1 and J usage is TRBJ2-5; 10 nucleotides line up with TRBD2. The CDR3 is 13 residues long. The V and J ends lost 8 bases and 0 bases, in that order; junction bases with no gene match: 3. The germline V gene encodes CDR1 SQVTM and CDR2 ANQGSEA. DNA for the CDR3: TGCAGCTCTAGCGGGAGTAACCAAGAGACCCAGTACTTC. Encoded protein: CSSSGSNQETQYF.

This clonotype has more than one count but fewer than ten. The V call is TRBV11-2, the J call TRBJ2-5; 9 bases fit TRBD2. Germline CDR1 and CDR2: SGHAT and FQNNGV. The trim removed 6 bases at V and 8 bases at J, leaving 4 bases unmatched. The CDR3 runs to 12 residues. The CDR3 sequence: CASRTSGTTQYF. The CDR3, as DNA: TGTGCCAGCAGGACTAGCGGTACAACCCAGTACTTC.

This clonotype came up a few times. V gene TRBV19 combines with J gene TRBJ1-2, with D uncertain. Germline V gives CDR1 LNHDA, CDR2 SQIVND (reference sequence). The CDR3 length is 15 residues. The ends were cut back, 9 bases at V and 7 bases at J, with 24 bases in the middle. The CDR3 region has the DNA TGTGCCAGCGTCCACAGAGGGCCCCCGGCTGTTGGCTACACCTTC. It specifies CASVHRGPPAVGYTF.

The chain links TRBV4-1 to TRBJ2-7; D not certain. Trimming stripped 0 bases from V and 3 bases from J, with 9 bases between. The CDR3 totals 14 residues. Germline values: CDR1 MGHRA, CDR2 YSYEKL. The CDR3 loop reads CASSQESRFYEQYF. In DNA, the CDR3 is TGCGCCAGCAGCCAAGAATCACGGTTCTACGAGCAGTACTTC.

The sample holds a few counts of this clonotype. The chain recombines TRBV2 with TRBJ2-3; D unresolved. The CDR3 totals 13 residues. Trimming stripped 4 bases from V and 4 bases from J, with 9 bases between. The germline V gene has CDR1 SNHLY and CDR2 FYNNEI. The CDR3 coding sequence is TGTGCCAGCAGTGCCCTCAGGCCAGATACGCAGTATTTT. Translating it yields CASSALRPDTQYF.

This clonotype has a handful of counts. The chain joins TRBV6-5 to TRBJ1-6; D gene uncertain. CDR1 and CDR2 from the germline V gene are MNHEY and SVGAGI. CDR3 size: 14 residues. Trimming removed 5 bases at V and 10 bases at J, with 15 bases between. The CDR3 is CASSTRGGGSPLHF. The CDR3 DNA reads as TGTGCCAGCAGTACCAGAGGAGGAGGCTCACCCCTCCACTTT.

This chain links TRBV11-1 with TRBJ2-7; 9 bases map to TRBD2. J gave up 4 bases and V 5 bases, and 3 bases lay outside the gene matches. This CDR3 has 13 amino acids. CDR1 is SGHAT and CDR2 is FQDESV in the germline V gene (reference sequence). The chain's CDR3 is CASSTTSGYEQYF. CDR3 coding DNA: TGTGCCAGCAGCACCACTAGCGGGTACGAGCAGTACTTC.

The genes are TRBV3-1 and TRBJ2-7; 7 bases match TRBD2. The CDR3 is made up of 14 amino acids. CDR1 is LGHDT and CDR2 is YNNKEL in the germline V gene (reference sequence). Unmatched junction bases numbered 5, after V lost 1 base and J lost 5 bases. In nucleotides, the CDR3 is TGTGCCAGCAGCCAAGCAGCGGGGACCCACGAGCAGTACTTC. The encoded protein is CASSQAAGTHEQYF.

V usage is TRBV2 and J usage is TRBJ1-1, with D unresolved. Germline V lookup: CDR1 SNHLY, CDR2 FYNNEI. Trimming stripped 4 bases from V and 0 bases from J, with 12 bases between. This CDR3 region has 15 residues. CDR3 sequence: CASSGRIEMNTEAFF. The CDR3, as DNA: TGTGCCAGCAGTGGGCGGATAGAAATGAACACTGAAGCTTTCTTT.

This clonotype was counted only a few times. The chain is built from TRBV4-1 and TRBJ1-1; D not certain. This CDR3 contains 14 residues. CDR1 and CDR2 from the germline V gene are MGHRA and YSYEKL. The V gene lost 1 base and the J gene lost 1 base, with 7 bases spanning the gap. As DNA, the CDR3 is TGCGCCAGCAGCCAAGTGGCACAGAACACTGAAGCTTTCTTT. Translating gives CASSQVAQNTEAFF.

The chain joins TRBV28 to TRBJ1-1; possible D gene TRBD1, 5 bases. The germline V gene encodes CDR1 MDHEN and CDR2 SYDVKM. V was clipped by 8 bases and J by 3 bases, with 13 bases between them. This CDR3 spans 13 amino acids. The CDR3 region has the DNA TGTGCCAGCCGCGGGGGAAGGTACACTGAAGCTTTCTTT. It translates to CASRGGRYTEAFF.

The V and J genes are TRBV27 and TRBJ2-7; D assignment may be TRBD1 or TRBD2 (5 bases each). The CDR3 consists of 14 residues. Between the trimmed V and J ends, which lost 5 bases and 7 bases, there was a span of 18 bases. Germline values: CDR1 MNHEY, CDR2 SMNVEV (reference sequence). CDR3 sequence (DNA): TGTGCCAGCAGTCCTCAGGAACCGTGGGGGGAGCAGTACTTC. Amino acid sequence: CASSPQEPWGEQYF.

This clonotype has just a few counts. The chain uses TRBV2 and TRBJ2-2; the D is unclear. Deletions cut 6 bases from V and 4 bases from J, with 12 bases between. The CDR3 runs to 14 residues. Per the germline V gene, CDR1 is SNHLY and CDR2 is FYNNEI. DNA of the CDR3: TGTGCCAGCAGGATTCGGGTGGGCACCGGGGAGCTGTTTTTT. This translates into CASRIRVGTGELFF.